The 17 T cell receptor beta chains below all came from one sample that was sequenced in a study of vaccination effects on CD4 cells after COVID-19. The table came from immunoSEQ multiplex PCR; TCRdb's copy has only in-frame clones and leaves some out. This table holds under 80,000 clones, 78% found once. These TCRs are of unknown antigen specificity. ViraFEST used viral peptide pools to expand antigen-specific CD4+ T cells before sequencing. It was after approximately 11 days of culture that CD4+ T cells were isolated. Each vaccine recipient was nucleocapsid antibody negative and had no prior SARS-CoV-2 infection. Sequencing was performed on CD4+ T cells from PBMCs cultured with SARS-CoV-2 spike peptides, taken before COVID-19 vaccination. Every receptor here comes from a human donor who received a COVID-19 vaccine.

The rearrangement uses TRBV11-1 and TRBJ1-5; no reliable D call. The V and J ends lost 1 base and 1 base respectively, with 5 bases between them. This CDR3 is built from 14 residues. The germline V gene has CDR1 SGHAT and CDR2 FQDESV (reference sequence). In DNA, the CDR3 is TGTGCCAGCAGCTTAGGTCCGAGCAATCAGCCCCAGCATTTT. Translating it yields CASSLGPSNQPQHF.

The rearrangement joins TRBV7-9 to TRBJ2-3; 14 nucleotides align to TRBD2. The length of the CDR3 is 15 residues. Losses at the gene ends were 6 bases for V and 5 bases for J; bases not matched to a gene: 4. Germline CDR1 SEHNR, CDR2 FQNEAQ (reference sequence). The CDR3 spells CASSRLAGGGDTQYF. The CDR3 nucleotides read TGTGCCAGCAGTCGACTAGCGGGGGGGGGAGATACGCAGTATTTT. The variable domain in full, completed from reference TRBV7-9 and TRBJ2-3, reads DTGVSQNPRHKITKRGQNVTFRCDPISEHNRLYWYRQTLGQGPEFLTYFQNEAQLEKSRLLSDRFSAERPKGSFSTLEIQRTEQGDSAMYLCASSRLAGGGDTQYFGPGTRLTVL.

This clone appeared a single time. The gene calls are TRBV19 and TRBJ1-5; D possibly corresponds to TRBD1 (5 bases). The germline V and J ends were trimmed by 3 bases and 0 bases, with 9 bases remaining between them. Germline CDR1 is LNHDA and CDR2 is SQIVND (reference sequence). The CDR3 contains 15 residues. CDR3 loop: CASSIGAYSNQPQHF. CDR3 DNA: TGTGCCAGTAGTATCGGGGCTTATAGCAATCAGCCCCAGCATTTT. The full variable domain, its missing parts supplied by reference TRBV19 and TRBJ1-5, is DGGITQSPKYLFRKEGQNVTLSCEQNLNHDAMYWYRQDPGQGLRLIYYSQIVNDFQKGDIAEGYSVSREKKESFPLTVTSAQKNPTAFYLCASSIGAYSNQPQHFGDGTRLSIL.

The chain uses TRBV6-5 and TRBJ2-5; D might be TRBD2 (5 bases). V lost 0 bases and J lost 1, with 6 bases in between. CDR1 and CDR2 from the germline V gene are MNHEY and SVGAGI. CDR3 length: 14 amino acids. In DNA form, the CDR3 reads TGTGCCAGCAGTTACTCGGGAGTCCAAGAGACCCAGTACTTC. Translated, it gives CASSYSGVQETQYF.

V gene TRBV18 combines with J gene TRBJ2-2; a possible D gene is TRBD1 (6 bases). Germline lookup yields CDR1 KGHSH and CDR2 LQKENI. This CDR3 comprises 15 residues. V was shortened by 6 bases and J by 1 base, with 12 bases between the two germline ends. CDR3 in DNA: TGTGCCAGCTCTCCGGACAGAGTGAACACCGGGGAGCTGTTTTTT. This codes for CASSPDRVNTGELFF.

The V and J genes are TRBV2 and TRBJ1-1; D unclear. This CDR3 spans 13 amino acids. Germline CDR1 SNHLY, CDR2 FYNNEI. Trimming pared 5 bases from V and 5 bases from J, leaving 12 bases between. The CDR3 coding sequence is TGTGCCAGCAGTATAGAAAGCAGGACTGAAGCTTTCTTT. Translating gives CASSIESRTEAFF.

The genes are TRBV19 and TRBJ2-5, with 8 bases matching TRBD1. Trimming at V came to 3 bases and at J to 5 bases, leaving 11 bases not matched to a gene. Germline loops: CDR1 LNHDA, CDR2 SQIVND (reference sequence). This CDR3 spans 16 amino acids. For the CDR3, the DNA is TGTGCCAGTAGTATTTCAGCCAGGGGGCTTTATGAGACCCAGTACTTC. It is translated as CASSISARGLYETQYF.

V and J are TRBV20-1 and TRBJ2-2, with D possibly matching TRBD1 (6 bases). Trimming took off 3 bases at V and 7 bases at J, with 15 bases between the two ends. Germline V gene sequence: CDR1 DFQATT, CDR2 SNEGSKA (reference sequence). This CDR3 spans 14 amino acids. The CDR3 reads CSASQGYPGGELFF. The CDR3 nucleotides are TGCAGTGCTAGTCAGGGGTATCCGGGCGGGGAGCTGTTTTTT.

The rearrangement uses TRBV10-3 and TRBJ2-2, with 9 bases fitting TRBD2. CDR3 length: 15 amino acids. Germline CDR1 ENHRY, CDR2 SYGVKD. Unmatched junction bases numbered 1, after V lost 4 bases and J lost 1 base. The CDR3 nucleotides read TGTGCCATCAGTGTTAGCGGGGGGAACACCGGGGAGCTGTTTTTT. This translates into CAISVSGGNTGELFF.

The chain has TRBV12-3 or TRBV12-4 and TRBJ1-6; D ambiguous. V gave up 5 bases and J gave up 9 bases, with 8 bases separating them. This CDR3 has 12 amino acids. CDR3 protein: CASSPQLSPLHF. CDR3 DNA sequence: TGTGCCAGCAGTCCACAGCTTTCACCCCTCCACTTT.

The J gene is TRBJ1-2, the V gene TRBV9; 8 bases are a match to TRBD1. Trimming cost V 3 bases and J 9 bases; bases outside gene matches: 7. The CDR3 runs 13 residues. Looked up from germline, CDR1 is SGDLS and CDR2 is YYNGEE. CDR3 protein: CASSALGQARYTF. The CDR3 DNA is TGTGCCAGCAGCGCCTTGGGACAGGCTCGCTACACCTTC.

CDR3 DNA: TGCGCCAGCGGCCCACCGCAGAGTCAACCTATGGGGACCGGGGAGCTGTTTTTT. It encodes CASGPPQSQPMGTGELFF. This rearrangement joins TRBV5-1 to TRBJ2-2; D is uncertain. The V gene lost 7 bases and the J gene lost 5 bases, with 27 bases spanning the gap. This CDR3 comprises 18 residues. From germline, CDR1 is SGHRS and CDR2 YFSETQ.

The J gene is TRBJ1-6, the V gene TRBV27; the D is unclear. The V gene lost 3 bases and the J gene lost 3 bases, with 6 bases spanning the gap. The CDR3 is made up of 14 amino acids. Germline lookup yields CDR1 MNHEY and CDR2 SMNVEV (reference sequence). The CDR3 reads CASSFAVYNSPLHF. CDR3 DNA: TGTGCCAGCAGTTTCGCAGTCTATAATTCACCCCTCCACTTT.

The chain joins TRBV10-3 to TRBJ2-5, with D maybe TRBD1 (5 bases). V lost 2 bases to trimming and J lost 3 bases, with 16 bases between them. In germline, CDR1 is ENHRY, CDR2 SYGVKD. The CDR3 has 16 residues. As DNA, the CDR3 is TGTGCCATCAGTGAGGGGGCAGGGATGAGTGAAGAGACCCAGTACTTC. Translated: CAISEGAGMSEETQYF.

Only one count was recorded for this clone. V and J are TRBV5-1 and TRBJ2-1; TRBD1 matches 8 bases. The CDR3 covers 15 residues. CDR1 and CDR2 from the germline V gene are SGHRS and YFSETQ. Trimming at V came to 0 bases and at J to 4 bases, leaving 3 bases not matched to a gene. The CDR3 sequence: CASSLGQGFYNEQFF. The CDR3 DNA sequence: TGCGCCAGCAGCTTGGGACAGGGGTTTTACAATGAGCAGTTCTTC.

The V call is TRBV6-5, the J call TRBJ2-5, with TRBD2 matching 7 bases. Germline V CDR1 and CDR2: MNHEY, SVGAGI. The CDR3 contains 15 residues. The J segment lost 3 bases and the V segment lost 0 bases, leaving 4 bases of the junction unmatched. CDR3 coding DNA: TGTGCCAGCAGTTACTCGGCCAGCGGGGAAGAGACCCAGTACTTC. Residues: CASSYSASGEETQYF.

The count of this clone is one. This chain joins TRBV3-1 (or the pseudogene TRBV3-2) and TRBJ1-6; TRBD1 matches at 7 bases. CDR3 length: 16 amino acids. Germline lookup yields CDR1 LGHDT and CDR2 YNNKEL (reference sequence). V gave up 2 bases and J gave up 8 bases; unmatched junction bases: 9. DNA of the CDR3: TGTGCCAGCAGCCAAAGGTTTGAGGGGGCCGATTCACCCCTCCACTTT. Protein product: CASSQRFEGADSPLHF.